This T cell receptor beta chain was sequenced during a study of blood T cell repertoires in COVID-19. About the study: PBMCs, B-cell-depleted T cells, or T cells provided the cDNA or gDNA that made up the material.

The protocol was immunoSEQ multiplex PCR, while the TCRdb copy is restricted to in-frame clones and leaves out a portion. The sample lists 35,000 to 45,000 clones, roughly 89% occurring once. The CDR3 has 13 amino acids. Germline CDR1 reads SNHLY; CDR2 reads FYNNEI. Trimming cost V 11 bases and J 1 base, with 12 bases left between them. The genes are TRBV2 and TRBJ1-5; D is undetermined. Source material: peripheral blood. This clonotype was sampled from a middle-aged man with active COVID-19. In nucleotides, the CDR3 is TGTGCCGGCGGAATGGCGAGCAATCAGCCCCAGCATTTT. This gives the protein CAGGMASNQPQHF.